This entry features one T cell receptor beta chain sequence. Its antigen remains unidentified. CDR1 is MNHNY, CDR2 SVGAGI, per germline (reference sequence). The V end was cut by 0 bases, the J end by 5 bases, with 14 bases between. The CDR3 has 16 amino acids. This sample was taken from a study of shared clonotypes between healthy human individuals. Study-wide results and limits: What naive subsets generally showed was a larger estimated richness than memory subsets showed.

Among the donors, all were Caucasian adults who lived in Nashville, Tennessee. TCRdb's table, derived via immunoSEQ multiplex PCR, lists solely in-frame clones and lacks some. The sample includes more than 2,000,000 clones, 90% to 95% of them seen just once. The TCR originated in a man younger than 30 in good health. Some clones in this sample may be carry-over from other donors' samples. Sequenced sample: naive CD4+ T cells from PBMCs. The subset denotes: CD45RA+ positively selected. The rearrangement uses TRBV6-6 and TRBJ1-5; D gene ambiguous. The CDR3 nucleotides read TGTGCCAGCAGTTACTCAGACGCCCTTAGGGATCAGCCCCAGCATTTT. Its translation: CASSYSDALRDQPQHF.